The rows below give T cell receptor beta chains drawn from one sample of a study of cytomegalovirus exposure and HLA in healthy donors. Some clones are missing from TCRdb's copy, which holds only in-frame ones; the method was immunoSEQ multiplex PCR. The table records approximately 88,000 clones, 84% of them present only once. The source material was PBMCs. Source of these receptors: a woman between 18 and 29 years old in good health and CMV-seropositive. Each CDR3 is given with its conserved first and last residue. The D gene is left open where the match is weak. A row's size may be missing; if present it is once, few, many or a size class.

abundance | d_gene | j_gene | v_gene | CDR3nt | CDR3aa
- | TRBD1 | TRBJ1-4 | TRBV11-3 | TGTGCCAGCAGCTCGGGACAGGGAGGGGAAAAACTGTTTTTT | CASSSGQGGEKLFF
- | - | TRBJ1-1 | TRBV5-1 | TGCGCCAGCAGCCCATATAAAAGGACAGACATGAACACTGAAGCTTTCTTT | CASSPYKRTDMNTEAFF
- | TRBD1 | TRBJ1-1 | TRBV20-1 | TGCAGTGCTTTGACAGGGATGAAAGCTTTCTTT | CSALTGMKAFF
- | TRBD2 | TRBJ2-2 | TRBV5-1 | TGCGCCAGCCAACGGGGGGTGGAAAACACCGGGGAGCTGTTTTTT | CASQRGVENTGELFF
once | TRBD2 | TRBJ2-5 | TRBV7-2 | TGTGCCAGCAGCTCTCATAGCGGGGGACCCCAAGAGACCCAGTACTTC | CASSSHSGGPQETQYF
- | - | TRBJ2-7 | TRBV6-6 | TGTGCCAGCAGCTTAGGGGCCAACTCTTACGAGCAGTACTTC | CASSLGANSYEQYF
- | - | TRBJ2-1 | TRBV27 | TGTGCCAGCAGTTTTTTCCTGGGTTCAGCGGTGGGTGAGCAGTTCTTC | CASSFFLGSAVGEQFF
- | TRBD2 | TRBJ2-3 | TRBV9 | TGTGCCAGCAGCCCCAGACTAGCGGGGACAGATACGCAGTATTTT | CASSPRLAGTDTQYF
- | TRBD1 | TRBJ1-1 | TRBV27 | TGTGCCAGCAGTTTATCGAGGACAGGACACACTGAAGCTTTCTTT | CASSLSRTGHTEAFF
- | TRBD1 | TRBJ1-3 | TRBV18 | TGTGCCAGCGGCCCGACAGGGAGAGCTGGAAACACCATATATTTT | CASGPTGRAGNTIYF
- | - | TRBJ1-3 | TRBV18 | TGTGCCAGCTTGCCCTTACAGGGATCTGGAAACACCATATATTTT | CASLPLQGSGNTIYF
- | - | TRBJ2-2 | TRBV9 | TGTGCCAGCAGCGTAGAAGCCAGGTTAAACACCGGGGAGCTGTTTTTT | CASSVEARLNTGELFF
- | - | TRBJ2-7 | TRBV15 | TGTGCCACCAGAGAAGGGCAGGGTGTTTACGAGCAGTACTTC | CATREGQGVYEQYF
once | TRBD1 | TRBJ2-1 | TRBV2 | TGTGCCAGCACCTCATCCACAGGGGGCATTGAGCAGTTCTTC | CASTSSTGGIEQFF
- | - | TRBJ1-5 | TRBV6-1 | TGTGCCAGCAGTGATAGTTTCGGGGTTCAGCCCCAGCATTTT | CASSDSFGVQPQHF
- | TRBD2 | TRBJ2-2 | TRBV5-4 | TGTGCCAGCAGCTCTGGACTAGCGGGGGGACCGAACACCGGGGAGCTGTTTTTT | CASSSGLAGGPNTGELFF
- | TRBD1 | TRBJ1-5 | TRBV19 | TGTGCCAGTAGAAATGTGCCGGGACAGGGGGGAGATAATCAGCCCCAGCATTTT | CASRNVPGQGGDNQPQHF
- | - | TRBJ2-5 | TRBV6-5 | TGTGCCAGCAGTTACCTCGGAGGGGCTGAGACCCAGTACTTC | CASSYLGGAETQYF
- | - | TRBJ1-5 | TRBV19 | TGTGCCAGTAGTGGGGGGATTACAGGCAATCAGCCCCAGCATTTT | CASSGGITGNQPQHF
- | - | TRBJ1-2 | TRBV6-5 | TGTGCCAGCAGTTACTCGGGTTACGGTCGGGATGGCTACACCTTC | CASSYSGYGRDGYTF
- | - | TRBJ1-1 | TRBV30 | TGTGCCTGGAGGACGGGGGCTGAAGCTTTCTTT | CAWRTGAEAFF
many | TRBD1 | TRBJ1-6 | TRBV18 | TGTGCCAGCTCCCAGACAGGGGGCTCCTATAATTCACCCCTCCACTTT | CASSQTGGSYNSPLHF
- | TRBD1 | TRBJ2-7 | TRBV4-3 | TGCGCCAGCAGCCATTCCTTAGGGGACAGCGCCCACTTC | CASSHSLGDSAHF
- | - | TRBJ1-1 | TRBV7-3 | TGTGCCAGCAGCGGACAGTCCGGAACTGAAGCTTTCTTT | CASSGQSGTEAFF
once | - | TRBJ2-7 | TRBV30 | TGTGCCTGGAGTGTTACAGGGAGAGCCTACGAGCAGTACTTC | CAWSVTGRAYEQYF
once | - | TRBJ1-6 | TRBV7-2 | TGTGCCAGCAGCCTTACAGGGAGCTCCTATAATTCACCCCTCCACTTT | CASSLTGSSYNSPLHF
- | TRBD1 | TRBJ1-2 | TRBV4-1 | TGCGCCAGCAGCCAGGGGGACAGGGAAAACTATGGCTACACCTTC | CASSQGDRENYGYTF